The 4 T cell receptor beta chains below were found in one sample sequenced in a study of post-analysis software for immune sequencing data (dated by TCRdb to between 2014 and 2017). Broader findings and caveats from the paper: Roughly 5 TRBV segments, including TRBV5-6, TRBV5-1 and TRBV20-1, were significantly more frequent in patients than controls.

Their specific antigens are unknown. The method was PCR. Sequencing relied on an Illumina HiSeq 2500. To reduce PCR and sequencing biases, unique molecular identifiers were built into the TCR beta cDNA libraries. TCRdb reprocessed the public reads (quality trimming at Q25 with fastp, clone calling with MiXCR) and kept in-frame beta chains. Rows with one shared CDR3 protein collapse into an entry with the most common genes and DNA. Across this sample there are some 500,000 distinct CDR3 sequences, with around 40% seen only once. 9% to 14% of the sample is taken by the ten largest. Sequenced input: blood. The receptors here all came from a girl aged 10 to 17 with multiple sclerosis.

This clonotype was seen a few times. This rearrangement joins TRBV24-1 to TRBJ2-1, with unresolved D. Trimming took 6 bases from V and 0 from J, leaving 5 bases between them. CDR3 length: 13 amino acids. CDR1 and CDR2 from the germline V gene are KGHDR and SFDVKD. Here the CDR3 reads CATSHGSYNEQFF. CDR3 nucleotides: TGTGCCACCAGTCATGGCTCCTACAATGAGCAGTTCTTC.

The table lists this clonotype with a few counts. The chain employs TRBV7-9 and TRBJ1-1; maybe TRBD1 (5 bases). Trimming removed 2 bases at V and 2 bases at J, with 9 bases between. The V gene's germline CDR1 is SEHNR and CDR2 FQNEAQ (reference sequence). The CDR3 is 14 amino acids. The CDR3 region is CASSLHTGNTEAFF. In nucleotides, the CDR3 is TGTGCCAGCAGCTTACATACAGGTAACACTGAAGCTTTCTTT.

V gene TRBV7-2 combines with J gene TRBJ2-1; either TRBD1 or TRBD2 may supply D (6 bases each). Germline-derived CDR1 and CDR2 are SGHTA and FQGNSA. Deletions cut 1 base from V and 1 base from J, with 14 bases between. The CDR3 has 17 amino acids. Here the CDR3 reads CASSLGGRGFSYNEQFF. DNA of the CDR3: TGTGCCAGCAGCTTAGGGGGGCGGGGATTTTCCTACAATGAGCAGTTCTTC. The full variable domain, completed using reference TRBV7-2 and TRBJ2-1, is GAGVSQSPSNKVTEKGKDVELRCDPISGHTALYWYRQSLGQGLEFLIYFQGNSAPDKSGLPSDRFSAERTGGSVSTLTIQRTQQEDSAVYLCASSLGGRGFSYNEQFFGPGTRLTVL.

The rearrangement joins TRBV6-5 to TRBJ2-3; D might be TRBD1 or TRBD2, each matching 5 bases. V lost 0 bases and J 6 bases, leaving 19 bases between the germline ends. CDR1 and CDR2 (germline): MNHEY, SVGAGI. This CDR3 is 17 amino acids long. The CDR3 loop is CASSYSILPRWDDTQYF. The CDR3 DNA is TGTGCCAGCAGTTACTCGATCCTCCCCCGCTGGGACGATACGCAGTATTTT.